The clone carrying this T cell receptor beta chain was detected a few times. Its antigen is unidentified. The sample originates from a study of T cell repertoires in cytomegalovirus infection. Study in general: Well-studied HLA-B-restricted CMV epitopes were used in the study alongside recently identified HLA-C-restricted ones. Matching HLA type, along with CMV infection, was indicated by public TCR beta signatures. Regarding the study as a whole: The cumulative frequency of public TCR beta families distinguished individuals who carried CMV together with the relevant HLA. HLA-C-restricted CMV-specific TCR beta clonotypes prevailed in the ex vivo response.

Per germline, CDR1 ENHRY and CDR2 SYGVKD. V lost 10 bases to trimming and J lost 0 bases, with 16 bases between them. The CDR3 sequence is 15 residues long. MiXCR was run by TCRdb on the reads, yielding one entry per CDR3 protein. The sample consists of 95,000 to 120,000 distinct CDR3 sequences, around 30% of them appearing once. The origin of this receptor is a human donor in good health (CMV status not recorded). Some clones in this sample may be carry-over from other donors' samples. Sample: CD8+ T cells from cultured PBMCs, taken from culture after CMV antigen stimulation. The chain combines TRBV10-3 with TRBJ1-3; TRBD1 might be the D (5 bases). The CDR3 region has the DNA TGTGCCACCGGGGGACCGTTATTCTCTGGAAACACCATATATTTT. Protein sequence: CATGGPLFSGNTIYF.